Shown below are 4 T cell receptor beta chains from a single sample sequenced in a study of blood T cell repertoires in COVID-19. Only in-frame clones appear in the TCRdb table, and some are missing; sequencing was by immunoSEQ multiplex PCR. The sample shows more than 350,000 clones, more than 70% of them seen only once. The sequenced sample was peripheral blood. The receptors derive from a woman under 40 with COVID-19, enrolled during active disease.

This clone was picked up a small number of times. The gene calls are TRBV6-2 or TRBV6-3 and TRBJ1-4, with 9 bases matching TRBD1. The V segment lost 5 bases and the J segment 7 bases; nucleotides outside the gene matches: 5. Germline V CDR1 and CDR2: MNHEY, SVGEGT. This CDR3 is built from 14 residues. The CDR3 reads CASSPPTGGEKLFF. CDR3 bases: TGTGCCAGCAGTCCACCGACAGGGGGTGAAAAACTGTTTTTT.

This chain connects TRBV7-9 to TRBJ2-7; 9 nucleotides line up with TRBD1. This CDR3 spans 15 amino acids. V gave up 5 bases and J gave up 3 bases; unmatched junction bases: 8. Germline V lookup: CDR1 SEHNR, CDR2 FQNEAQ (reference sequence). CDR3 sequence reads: CASSNRDREIYEQYF. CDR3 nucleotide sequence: TGTGCCAGCAGCAACCGGGACAGGGAAATCTACGAGCAGTACTTC.

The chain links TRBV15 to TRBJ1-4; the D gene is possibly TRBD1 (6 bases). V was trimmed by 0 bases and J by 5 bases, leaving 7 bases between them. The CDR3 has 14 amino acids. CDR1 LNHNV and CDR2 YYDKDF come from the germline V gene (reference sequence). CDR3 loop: CATSREGANEKLFF. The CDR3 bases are TGTGCCACCAGCAGAGAGGGGGCCAATGAAAAACTGTTTTTT.

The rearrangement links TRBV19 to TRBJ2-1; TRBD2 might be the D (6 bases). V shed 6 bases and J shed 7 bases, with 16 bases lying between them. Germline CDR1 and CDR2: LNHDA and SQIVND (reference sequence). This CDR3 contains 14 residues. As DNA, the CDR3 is TGTGCCAGTAGCGGCGGGAACCTGGGGAATGAGCAGTTCTTC. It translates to CASSGGNLGNEQFF. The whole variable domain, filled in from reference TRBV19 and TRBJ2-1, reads DGGITQSPKYLFRKEGQNVTLSCEQNLNHDAMYWYRQDPGQGLRLIYYSQIVNDFQKGDIAEGYSVSREKKESFPLTVTSAQKNPTAFYLCASSGGNLGNEQFFGPGTRLTVL.